The rows below give T cell receptor beta chains drawn from one sample of a study of shared clonotypes between healthy human individuals. Generated by immunoSEQ multiplex PCR, the TCRdb table keeps only in-frame clones and is missing some. The repertoire consists of hundreds of thousands of clones, with roughly 70% occurring once and the leading ten covering under 2%. The material sequenced was memory CD4+ T cells sorted from blood. The receptors were gathered from a woman aged 25 to 39 in good health. Both conserved end residues are part of each CDR3. The D gene is left open where the match is weak. Clone size is given for some rows only: seen once, a few or many times, or a class if the clone is expanded.

D gene,V gene,clone size,J gene,CDR3 DNA,CDR3 protein
TRBD1,TRBV28,few,TRBJ1-5,TGTGCCAGCAGCTCTGGACAGGGGCCCAGTCAGCCCCAGCATTTT,CASSSGQGPSQPQHF
.,TRBV5-6,.,TRBJ2-3,TGTGCCAGCAGCTGGGGCCCGACAGGTAGCACAGATACGCAGTATTTT,CASSWGPTGSTDTQYF
.,TRBV19,.,TRBJ1-2,TGTGCCAGTAGTATGCGAAGAACAGGGAAAGGTGGCTACACCTTC,CASSMRRTGKGGYTF
.,TRBV2,.,TRBJ1-2,TGTGCCGGCGCCCGTGTCGATGGCTACACCTTC,CAGARVDGYTF
.,TRBV2,.,TRBJ1-4,TGTGCCAGCATTCCGGTGGAGAATGAAAAACTGTTTTTT,CASIPVENEKLFF
.,TRBV19,.,TRBJ2-6,TGTGCCAGTAGTAGGACGGCTAGCTCTGGGGCCAACGTCCTGACTTTC,CASSRTASSGANVLTF
.,TRBV6-5,.,TRBJ2-7,TGTGCCAGCAAAAAACTACACGAGCAGTACTTC,CASKKLHEQYF
TRBD1,TRBV15,once,TRBJ1-1,TGTGCCACCAGCTCAGCCGGGACAGCTAACACTGAAGCTTTCTTT,CATSSAGTANTEAFF
.,TRBV30,once,TRBJ1-4,TGTGCCTGGAGTGCGGCTCTTCCTGGATTGCTAAACGAAAAACTGTTTTTT,CAWSAALPGLLNEKLFF
TRBD2,TRBV30,.,TRBJ2-7,TGTGCCTCCAAATTAGCGGGGAGTCTCTACGAGCAGTACTTC,CASKLAGSLYEQYF
.,TRBV10-1,medium-sized,TRBJ2-2,TGCGCCAGCAGTGGGGTGATTGGCGGGGAGCTGTTTTTT,CASSGVIGGELFF
TRBD1,TRBV9,once,TRBJ2-7,TGTGCCAGCAGTAAAGGGACAGGGGGCAGGGAGCAGTACTTC,CASSKGTGGREQYF
.,TRBV6-1,.,TRBJ1-2,TGTGCCAGCAGTGACTGGACAGTGAACTATGGCTACACCTTC,CASSDWTVNYGYTF
.,TRBV18,.,TRBJ1-1,TGTGCCAGCTCACCACCGGGAGGGTGGGACACTGAAGCTTTCTTT,CASSPPGGWDTEAFF
.,TRBV7-8,many,TRBJ2-5,TGTGCCAGCAGCTTTGGCAGGCGGGAGACCCAGTACTTC,CASSFGRRETQYF
.,TRBV28,.,TRBJ2-7,TGTGCCAGCAGTAGCCCGGCGGGCGGATTCTACGAGCAGTACTTC,CASSSPAGGFYEQYF
.,TRBV7-2,.,TRBJ2-7,TGTGCCAGCAGCTTAGGAGGTGCAGTGAGCTCCTACGAGCAGTACTTC,CASSLGGAVSSYEQYF
.,TRBV4-1,.,TRBJ2-1,TGCGCCAGCAGCCAAGATGGAAGGGACCCTAGGGGGCAGTTCTTC,CASSQDGRDPRGQFF
.,TRBV11-2,.,TRBJ1-3,TGTGCCAGCAGCTTAGATGGGGAAACTTCAGGAAACACCATATATTTT,CASSLDGETSGNTIYF
TRBD2,TRBV7-2,.,TRBJ2-7,TGTGCCAGCAGCTTAGACCCGACAGCGGGACTTTACGAGCAGTACTTC,CASSLDPTAGLYEQYF
TRBD1,TRBV6-1,.,TRBJ2-3,TGTGCCAGCAGAAGACAGGGGGCAGGAACAGATACGCAGTATTTT,CASRRQGAGTDTQYF
.,TRBV14,many,TRBJ1-1,TGTGCCAGCAGCCCTTCCAACGCGAGGAAAGCTTTCTTT,CASSPSNARKAFF
TRBD1,TRBV28,.,TRBJ2-5,TGTGCCAGCAGTTCAGGACAGGGGCGAGAGACCCAGTACTTC,CASSSGQGRETQYF
TRBD2,TRBV29-1,.,TRBJ2-5,TGCAGCGTTGCGAGTAGGCGACTAGCGGGAGTGAACCAAGAGACCCAGTACTTC,CSVASRRLAGVNQETQYF
TRBD1,TRBV7-2,.,TRBJ1-5,TGTGCCAGCAGCCCAGACAGGGTGGATCAGCCCCAGCATTTT,CASSPDRVDQPQHF
.,TRBV25-1,.,TRBJ2-3,TGTGCCAGCAGTGATTTGGAGGGTTTCACAGATACGCAGTATTTT,CASSDLEGFTDTQYF
TRBD1,TRBV7-9,.,TRBJ2-5,TGTGCCAGCAGCACAGGGGTTATTATGGAGACCCAGTACTTC,CASSTGVIMETQYF
TRBD2,TRBV4-1,few,TRBJ2-1,TGCGCCAGCAGCCAAGAATCCATCACTAGCGGGAGTTTGTTGCAGTTCTTC,CASSQESITSGSLLQFF
TRBD2,TRBV28,once,TRBJ2-1,TGTGCCAGCGGGGGGACTAGCGGGAACAATGAGCAGTTCTTC,CASGGTSGNNEQFF
.,TRBV4-2,.,TRBJ2-1,TGTGCCAGCAGCCAAGATAGGATCGATTCCTACAATGAGCAGTTCTTC,CASSQDRIDSYNEQFF
.,TRBV7-2,.,TRBJ2-7,TGTGCCAGCAGCCGAGGGGGTTTGGATTCCTACGAGCAGTACTTC,CASSRGGLDSYEQYF
.,TRBV7-2,.,TRBJ2-1,TGTGCCAGCAGCATAACTAGGGGGTCGTCGCAGTTCTTC,CASSITRGSSQFF
TRBD2,TRBV4-1,many,TRBJ2-7,TGCGCCAGCAGCCGGGACGGGACTAGCGGGAGAGCTAGGATCTCCTACGAGCAGTACTTC,CASSRDGTSGRARISYEQYF
TRBD1,TRBV5-6,.,TRBJ1-4,TGTGCCAGCAGCCCCCTGGACAGGGACAAACTGTTTTTT,CASSPLDRDKLFF